This TCR beta chain was captured by sequencing in a study of T-cell reconstitution after alpha-beta-depleted transplantation in children (dated by TCRdb to about 2016). About the investigation overall: Using TCR repertoire profiling, the study followed T-cell immune reconstitution in a quantitative way in children after TCRalphabeta/CD19-depleted allogeneic hematopoietic cell transplantation.

This clonotype appeared many times. Its target antigen remains unknown. Per-nucleotide qualities are absent, and no much larger clonotype sits a single base away. What the research found in general, with its limitations: The apparently early recovery of alphabetaT-cell counts about two months after transplant reportedly depended on only several hundred rapidly expanded clones that came from non-depleted graft cells. In some patients, the high TCRbeta diversity seen at day 60 was put down to recipient T cells and intrathymic progenitors that had survived conditioning. Over subsequent months, a decline in hyperexpanded clone frequencies was noted, and after one year, T-cell counts and TCRbeta diversity were mostly ascribed to newly produced T cells.

The meaning of the sample's treatment or condition label: allogeneic hematopoietic cell transplantation with graft depleted of TCRalphabeta T cells and CD19 B cells. Transplant recipients were children who received TCRalphabeta/CD19-depleted allogeneic hematopoietic cell grafts. V loses 2 bases of germline sequence and J loses 6 bases, and the interval between the two ends is 11 bases. The CDR3, from cysteine to phenylalanine, totals 14 residues. The DNA shown is the 42-base CDR3, in frame from base 1. From the germline V gene, CDR1 is MDHEN and CDR2 is SYDVKM. Library generation was performed with PCR. Sequencing relied on an Illumina HiSeq 2500. TCR library preparation used molecular barcoding, with unique molecular identifiers applied to normalize quantification of the TCRbeta repertoire. TCRdb passed the public sequencing reads through fastp at Q25 and MiXCR, retaining productive beta sequences. All rows with the same CDR3 protein become a single entry with the most common DNA and genes. This sample has a few hundred thousand distinct CDR3 sequences in its table, and 5.5% to 7% of those were observed once. The ten largest clones add up to 4.5% to 6.5% of the sample.

The TCR was taken from a boy between 2 and 10 years old with acute lymphoblastic leukemia, due to receive a stem cell transplant. The chain employs TRBV28 and TRBJ1-5; the D gene is not confidently resolved. This sample comprised PBMCs, obtained before TCRalphabeta/CD19-depleted stem cell transplant. CDR3 reads: CASSLRIRSQPQHF. The base sequence is TGTGCCAGCAGTTTAAGGATACGGAGTCAGCCCCAGCATTTT.